This TCR beta chain was identified in a study of blood T cells in healthy people across ages. Combining a sample-barcoded 5' primer with a J-beta primer mix, a second PCR ran for roughly 6 to 11 cycles. TCRdb reprocessed the 5' RACE reads with MiXCR, giving one entry per CDR3 protein. This repertoire shows over 1,500,000 distinct CDR3 sequences, approximately 40% found once; its top ten account for 20% to 25%. Germline V gene data show CDR1 as SGHTA and CDR2 as FQGTGA. V lost 2 bases to trimming and J lost 10 bases, with 14 bases between them. The CDR3 has 13 amino acids. Sequencing was performed on blood. This TCR came from a human donor in good health. The rearrangement links TRBV7-3 to TRBJ1-1, with D perhaps matching TRBD1 (6 bases). The CDR3: CASSLLGGKGAFF. In nucleotides, the CDR3 is TGTGCCAGCAGCTTACTAGGGGGAAAAGGAGCTTTCTTT. The variable domain in full, completed from reference TRBV7-3 and TRBJ1-1, reads GAGVSQTPSNKVTEKGKYVELRCDPISGHTALYWYRQSLGQGPEFLIYFQGTGAADDSGLPNDRFFAVRPEGSVSTLKIQRTERGDSAVYLCASSLLGGKGAFFGQGTRLTVV.